The rows below give T cell receptor beta chains drawn from one sample of a study of CD8 T cells in ankylosing spondylitis. TCRdb re-called the 5' RACE reads with MiXCR, one entry per CDR3 protein. Of around 150,000 distinct CDR3 sequences listed, about 7% are singletons. Sequenced material: blood, either unsorted or a sorted T cell fraction (not recorded which). All receptors derive from a female donor with ankylosing spondylitis or in good health (not recorded which). The CDR3 runs from the conserved cysteine through the conserved F or W. Each record gives: V gene, J gene, D gene, clone size, CDR3 DNA, CDR3 protein. D genes are given only for firm matches. Clone size appears in some rows only: once, few, many, or a class for an expanded clone.

V gene: TRBV5-1
J gene: TRBJ2-1
D gene: NA
clone size: many
CDR3 DNA: TGCGCCAGCAGTGCCCCCGGGCATTACAATGAGCAGTTCTTC
CDR3 protein: CASSAPGHYNEQFF

V gene: TRBV6-6
J gene: TRBJ1-1
D gene: NA
clone size: many
CDR3 DNA: TGTGCCAGCTTGACAGGGAACACTGAAGCTTTCTTT
CDR3 protein: CASLTGNTEAFF

V gene: TRBV3-1
J gene: TRBJ2-7
D gene: TRBD1
clone size: many
CDR3 DNA: TGTGCCAGCAGCCCGGCCTCGGGACAGTCCTACGAGCAGTACTTC
CDR3 protein: CASSPASGQSYEQYF

V gene: TRBV13
J gene: TRBJ2-1
D gene: NA
clone size: once
CDR3 DNA: TGTGCCAGCAGCACTGGGCAGGGCGGTGAGCAGTTCTTC
CDR3 protein: CASSTGQGGEQFF

V gene: TRBV5-1
J gene: TRBJ2-1
D gene: NA
clone size: many
CDR3 DNA: TGCGCCAGCAGCTTAGAGGGTGAGAGGTTCAATGAGCAGTTCTTC
CDR3 protein: CASSLEGERFNEQFF

V gene: TRBV7-2
J gene: TRBJ2-4
D gene: TRBD1
clone size: few
CDR3 DNA: TGTGCCAGCAGCAACCGGGACAGGGAAAACATTCAGTACTTC
CDR3 protein: CASSNRDRENIQYF

V gene: TRBV5-8
J gene: TRBJ2-7
D gene: TRBD1
clone size: many
CDR3 DNA: TGTGCCAGCAGCATCTTGACAGGGGGCGCATCCTACGAGCAGTACTTC
CDR3 protein: CASSILTGGASYEQYF

V gene: TRBV4-3
J gene: TRBJ1-1
D gene: NA
clone size: many
CDR3 DNA: TGCGCCAGCAGCCAAGATAAAGGGTCGGACACTGAAGCTTTCTTT
CDR3 protein: CASSQDKGSDTEAFF

V gene: TRBV2
J gene: TRBJ1-6
D gene: NA
clone size: NA
CDR3 DNA: TGTGCCAGCATCGGTGGAACAGGTCGTTCACCCCTCCACTTT
CDR3 protein: CASIGGTGRSPLHF

V gene: TRBV12-3/TRBV12-4
J gene: TRBJ1-5
D gene: TRBD1
clone size: many
CDR3 DNA: TGTGCCAGCAGTAAGGCACAGACAGGGGGTAATCAGCCCCAGCATTTT
CDR3 protein: CASSKAQTGGNQPQHF

V gene: TRBV27
J gene: TRBJ2-2
D gene: NA
clone size: many
CDR3 DNA: TGTGCCAGCAGGACTGGGCGGCAAACCGGGGAGCTGTTTTTT
CDR3 protein: CASRTGRQTGELFF

V gene: TRBV4-1
J gene: TRBJ2-3
D gene: NA
clone size: many
CDR3 DNA: TGCGCCAGCAGCCAAAGCCTTAGCACAGATACGCAGTATTTT
CDR3 protein: CASSQSLSTDTQYF

V gene: TRBV20-1
J gene: TRBJ2-1
D gene: TRBD2
clone size: many
CDR3 DNA: TGCAGTGCTACGACTAGCGGGGAATCGGGTGAGCAGTTCTTC
CDR3 protein: CSATTSGESGEQFF